This TCR beta chain comes out of a study of T cell changes during pregnancy in multiple sclerosis. V lost 4 bases to trimming and J lost 1 base; unmatched junction nucleotides: 6. This CDR3 region has 16 residues. Germline CDR1 is SGHRS and CDR2 is YFSETQ. The data were produced by immunoSEQ multiplex PCR, yet TCRdb's version contains in-frame clones alone and is incomplete. Of 75,000 to 95,000 clones in the sample, about 90% were seen once. The V gene is TRBV5-1, the J gene TRBJ2-1; 9 bases are shared with TRBD2. Sequencing was performed on peripheral blood, taken in the first trimester of pregnancy. This receptor was identified in a female donor in good health, enrolled as a control in a pregnancy study. As DNA, the CDR3 is TGCGCCAGCAGCGAGAGACTAGCGGATTCCTACAATGAGCAGTTCTTC. Translating it yields CASSERLADSYNEQFF.